One sample yielded the 26 T cell receptor beta chains listed below, sequenced in a study of Ad26.COV2.S vaccination and SARS-CoV-2 variants. Indicated treatment: about 20 received Ad26.COV2.S at low or high dose, single or two shots; a few received placebo; per-sample allocation not given. Sampling was performed 63 days after the first vaccine or placebo injection. Sequenced by immunoSEQ multiplex PCR; TCRdb stores in-frame clones only, minus some. The table includes hundreds of thousands of clones, around 93% detected once. Source: peripheral blood, taken in a trial of Ad26.COV2.S vaccine versus placebo. These receptors were collected from a person between 18 and 65 years old who received the Ad26.COV2.S COVID-19 vaccine or a placebo.

In its sample, this clone was seen once. The chain links TRBV5-8 to TRBJ2-7; D might be TRBD1 (5 bases). V was clipped by 2 bases and J by 3 bases, with 12 bases between them. Germline CDR1 SGHTS, CDR2 YDEGEE. The CDR3 length is 14 residues. CDR3 residues: CASSLIPGNYEQYF. The CDR3 DNA follows: TGTGCCAGCAGCTTAATCCCAGGGAACTACGAGCAGTACTTC. Full variable domain (remainder filled in from reference TRBV5-8 and TRBJ2-7): EAGVTQSPTHLIKTRGQQATLRCSPISGHTSVYWYQQALGLGLQFLLWYDEGEERNRGNFPPRFSGRQFPNYSSELNVNALELEDSALYLCASSLIPGNYEQYFGPGTRLTVT.

This clone was seen a handful of times. The gene calls are TRBV13 and TRBJ2-7; a possible D gene is TRBD2 (5 bases). Germline assignment: CDR1 PRHDT and CDR2 FYEKMQ (reference sequence). The CDR3 has 12 residues. Between the trimmed V and J ends, which lost 5 bases and 2 bases, there was a span of 7 bases. In DNA form, the CDR3 reads TGTGCCAGCAGCACGGAGGCCTACGAGCAGTACTTC. Protein product: CASSTEAYEQYF.

The J gene is TRBJ1-1, the V gene TRBV28; no firm D call. The germline CDR1 and CDR2 sequences are MDHEN and SYDVKM. This CDR3 comprises 14 residues. V shed 1 base and J shed 1 base, with 7 bases lying between them. The CDR3 DNA sequence: TGTGCCAGCAGTTTATCGAAGGGGAACACTGAAGCTTTCTTT. The encoded protein is CASSLSKGNTEAFF. Looking up the rest from reference TRBV28 and TRBJ1-1 gives the full variable domain: DVKVTQSSRYLVKRTGEKVFLECVQDMDHENMFWYRQDPGLGLRLIYFSYDVKMKEKGDIPEGYSVSREKKERFSLILESASTNQTSMYLCASSLSKGNTEAFFGQGTRLTVV.

This chain uses TRBV3-1 (or the pseudogene TRBV3-2) with TRBJ1-6, with 7 bases aligning to TRBD1. Trimming removed 1 base from V and 6 bases from J; junction bases left unmatched: 12. Germline values: CDR1 LGHDT, CDR2 YNNKEL (reference sequence). CDR3 size: 18 residues. The CDR3 region is CASSQGSMRGQGNSPLHF. The CDR3 coding sequence is TGTGCCAGCAGCCAAGGGTCGATGAGGGGGCAGGGTAATTCACCCCTCCACTTT.

This chain connects TRBV6-5 to TRBJ2-5, with D hard to call. The ends were cut back, 2 bases at V and 5 bases at J, with 15 bases in the middle. This CDR3 is built from 15 residues. In germline, CDR1 is MNHEY, CDR2 SVGAGI. In DNA form, the CDR3 reads TGTGCCAGCAGTTACGGCGGCAGGCTCGAGGAGACCCAGTACTTC. Translated, it gives CASSYGGRLEETQYF.

DNA for the CDR3: TGTGCCAGCTTCAAGGGGCGGGGCCGGGGCAATCAGCCCCAGCATTTT. Encoded protein: CASFKGRGRGNQPQHF. The chain has TRBV28 and TRBJ1-5, with D possibly TRBD1 on 5 matching bases. Germline CDR1 is MDHEN and CDR2 is SYDVKM. V lost 8 bases and J 2 bases, leaving 19 bases between the germline ends. The CDR3 is made up of 16 amino acids.

This sequence joins TRBV9 and TRBJ2-5; D assignment may be TRBD1 or TRBD2 (5 bases each). Trimming left V 0 bases short and J 5 bases short, with 11 bases between. The CDR3 contains 14 residues. Germline CDR1 is SGDLS and CDR2 is YYNGEE. Here the CDR3 DNA reads TGTGCCAGCAGCGTAGGGGGGTTTGTGGAGACCCAGTACTTC. Translated, it gives CASSVGGFVETQYF.

The chain couples TRBV7-2 to TRBJ1-2, with D possibly matching TRBD1 (5 bases). The length of the CDR3 is 14 residues. The V end lost 6 bases, the J end lost 2 bases, and 13 bases lay between the germline ends. CDR1 is SGHTA and CDR2 is FQGNSA in the germline V gene. DNA of the CDR3: TGTGCCAGCAGACCAGGGTCCGGGAACTATGGCTACACCTTC. It codes for CASRPGSGNYGYTF.

This chain joins TRBV5-1 and TRBJ1-2; 10 positions match TRBD1. Per germline, CDR1 SGHRS and CDR2 YFSETQ. The CDR3 totals 16 residues. V lost 5 bases, J lost 7 bases, and 14 bases stayed unmatched. The CDR3 nucleotides are TGCGCCAGCAGAGAGTCCTCCGGGACAGGGGATTTTGGCTACACCTTC. This translates into CASRESSGTGDFGYTF.

The chain employs TRBV13 and TRBJ1-6; 9 positions match TRBD1. V lost 5 bases, J lost 7 bases, and 15 bases stayed unmatched. CDR1 and CDR2 (germline): PRHDT, FYEKMQ (reference sequence). CDR3 length equals 18 residues. CDR3 residues: CASSHYGTGSEGNSPLHF. The CDR3 DNA reads TGTGCCAGCAGCCACTACGGGACAGGGTCAGAAGGGAATTCACCCCTCCACTTT.

The V gene is TRBV9, the J gene TRBJ1-4; TRBD1 matches at 7 bases. V lost 3 bases and J lost 5; bases outside the gene matches: 7. CDR1 is SGDLS and CDR2 is YYNGEE in the germline V gene. The CDR3 runs to 15 residues. CDR3 in amino acids: CASSATGTANEKLFF. The CDR3, as DNA: TGTGCCAGCAGCGCGACCGGGACAGCAAATGAAAAACTGTTTTTT.

The chain couples TRBV28 to TRBJ2-5; TRBD1 aligns across 7 bases. V lost 2 bases to trimming and J lost 5 bases; unmatched junction nucleotides: 5. Germline values: CDR1 MDHEN, CDR2 SYDVKM. The CDR3 runs to 14 residues. Here the CDR3 DNA reads TGTGCCAGCAGTTTAGGGACAGCCCCTGAGACCCAGTACTTC. Translating it yields CASSLGTAPETQYF.

This chain connects TRBV2 to TRBJ2-2, with 8 bases identical to TRBD1. V gave up 6 bases and J gave up 7 bases; unmatched junction bases: 13. The CDR3 is 16 amino acids. Germline lookup yields CDR1 SNHLY and CDR2 FYNNEI. For the CDR3, the DNA is TGTGCCAGCAGGGCCCCGGACAGGGCAGTGGGCGGGGAGCTGTTTTTT. Its protein is CASRAPDRAVGGELFF. Based on the CDR3 plus reference TRBV2 and TRBJ2-2, the full variable domain is EPEVTQTPSHQVTQMGQEVILRCVPISNHLYFYWYRQILGQKVEFLVSFYNNEISEKSEIFDDQFSVERPDGSNFTLKIRSTKLEDSAMYFCASRAPDRAVGGELFFGEGSRLTVL.

V and J are TRBV7-2 and TRBJ2-3; D perhaps matches TRBD2 (6 bases). The CDR3 is 14 amino acids. Germline lookup yields CDR1 SGHTA and CDR2 FQGNSA. Trimming left V 6 bases short and J 6 bases short, with 16 bases between. The CDR3 bases are TGTGCCAGCAGTAAAGGGCTCAGCGGGGATACGCAGTATTTT. It encodes CASSKGLSGDTQYF.

The chain has TRBV4-1 and TRBJ1-6; a weak D match, TRBD1 (5 bases). CDR1 and CDR2 from the germline V gene are MGHRA and YSYEKL. CDR3 length: 18 amino acids. V lost 0 bases to trimming and J lost 7 bases, with 19 bases between them. The CDR3 sequence: CASSQEAPQGSQNSPLHF. The DNA of the CDR3 is TGCGCCAGCAGCCAAGAAGCCCCTCAGGGAAGTCAGAATTCACCCCTCCACTTT.

Worth noting for this clone: A read error may produce the germline difference seen at one junction end. The chain couples TRBV11-2 to TRBJ2-7; D gene ambiguous. CDR3 length: 10 residues. CDR1 SGHAT and CDR2 FQNNGV come from the germline V gene. The CDR3: CASSSHEQYF. The DNA of the CDR3 is TGTGCCAGCAGCTCCCACGAGCAGTACTTC.

Worth noting for this clone: In the same sample, other DNA sequences code for this CDR3. The V call is TRBV19, the J call TRBJ1-1; D not resolved. CDR3 length: 13 amino acids. The V end lost 5 bases, the J end lost 0 bases, and 7 bases lay between the germline ends. Germline lookup yields CDR1 LNHDA and CDR2 SQIVND (reference sequence). Written as DNA, the CDR3 is TGTGCCAGTAGTGCGACGATGAACACTGAAGCTTTCTTT. Encoded protein: CASSATMNTEAFF.

The CDR3 loop is CASSLASVAGGAQRDTQYF. CDR3 DNA: TGTGCCAGCAGCTTAGCGTCGGTAGCGGGGGGGGCGCAAAGAGATACGCAGTATTTT. The V gene is TRBV7-2, the J gene TRBJ2-3; TRBD2 aligns across 11 bases. Germline CDR1 SGHTA, CDR2 FQGNSA. This CDR3 contains 19 residues. J gave up 5 bases and V 0 bases, and 13 bases lay outside the gene matches.

CDR3 DNA sequence: TGTGCCATCAGTGCTTTAGAGGTTTCCTATGGCTACACCTTC. Protein sequence: CAISALEVSYGYTF. This sequence joins TRBV10-3 and TRBJ1-2, with D unclear. The V gene's germline CDR1 is ENHRY and CDR2 SYGVKD. V was shortened by 4 bases and J by 4 bases, with 13 bases between the two germline ends. The CDR3 is 14 residues long.

V usage is TRBV15 and J usage is TRBJ2-3; 7 bases are shared with TRBD1. The J segment lost 1 base and the V segment lost 0 bases, leaving 4 bases of the junction unmatched. The CDR3 sequence is 16 residues long. CDR1 is LNHNV, CDR2 YYDKDF, per germline (reference sequence). As DNA, the CDR3 is TGTGCCACCAGCAGAGATCCGGGGACAGGCACAGATACGCAGTATTTT. Protein: CATSRDPGTGTDTQYF.

V is TRBV5-1 and J is TRBJ1-6, with 7 bases matching TRBD1. The CDR3 runs to 14 residues. Unmatched junction bases numbered 2, after V lost 0 bases and J lost 8 bases. The germline V gene has CDR1 SGHRS and CDR2 YFSETQ. CDR3 DNA: TGCGCCAGCAGCTTGGACAGGGGAGATTCACCCCTCCACTTT. It encodes CASSLDRGDSPLHF. The variable domain in full, with the rest retrieved from reference TRBV5-1 and TRBJ1-6, is KAGVTQTPRYLIKTRGQQVTLSCSPISGHRSVSWYQQTPGQGLQFLFEYFSETQRNKGNFPGRFSGRQFSNSRSEMNVSTLELGDSALYLCASSLDRGDSPLHFGNGTRLTVT.

This rearrangement joins TRBV2 to TRBJ2-1, with 8 bases lining up with TRBD1. J was trimmed by 0 bases and V by 5 bases; bases with no gene match: 3. There are 15 residues in the CDR3. Germline V gene lookup returns CDR1 SNHLY and CDR2 FYNNEI. CDR3 coding DNA: TGTGCCAGCAGTACAGGGGGGAGCTCCTACAATGAGCAGTTCTTC. It codes for CASSTGGSSYNEQFF.

The V gene is TRBV3-1 (or the pseudogene TRBV3-2), the J gene TRBJ2-5; 12 nucleotides match TRBD2. The CDR3 has 16 residues. Losses at the gene ends were 4 bases for V and 7 bases for J; bases not matched to a gene: 10. Germline V gene data show CDR1 as LGHDT and CDR2 as YNNKEL (reference sequence). The DNA for the CDR3 is TGTGCCAGCAGCCGATCTAGCGGGGGGGCCGGCGTGACCCAGTACTTC. Encoded protein: CASSRSSGGAGVTQYF.

Written as DNA, the CDR3 is TGTGCCAGTAGTATAGGTCCGGGACAGGGATCTTACAATGAGCAGTTCTTC. Protein sequence: CASSIGPGQGSYNEQFF. The chain couples TRBV19 to TRBJ2-1, with 9 bases matching TRBD1. The germline CDR1 and CDR2 sequences are LNHDA and SQIVND (reference sequence). J lost 4 bases, V lost 1 base, and 8 bases had no gene match. The CDR3 runs 17 residues.

The chain links TRBV7-9 to TRBJ2-7; D may be TRBD2 (6 bases). The CDR3 covers 13 residues. The V gene's germline CDR1 is SEHNR and CDR2 FQNEAQ (reference sequence). V gave up 7 bases and J gave up 4 bases, with 14 bases separating them. This CDR3 is CASTPRGGYEQYF. CDR3 DNA: TGTGCCAGCACCCCGCGGGGAGGATACGAGCAGTACTTC.

The J gene is TRBJ2-6, the V gene TRBV14, with D unclear. The V end was cut by 4 bases, the J end by 4 bases, with 8 bases between. The CDR3 runs 14 residues. Germline CDR1 and CDR2: SGHDN and FVKESK. Written as DNA, the CDR3 is TGTGCCAGCAGCCGGGTAGGAGGGGCCAACGTCCTGACTTTC. This sequence encodes CASSRVGGANVLTF.